These T cell receptor beta chains were read from a single sample in a study of T cells in localized non-small cell lung cancer. TCRdb's copy holds only in-frame clones and misses some; the assay was immunoSEQ multiplex PCR. The table records tens of thousands of clones, approximately 88% of them present only once. The specimen was peripheral blood mononuclear cells, collected before any cancer treatment. The source is a man aged 40 to 70 with stage III lung adenocarcinoma. Each CDR3 is given with its conserved first and last residue. A D gene is named only where the DNA matches it firmly. A row's size may be missing; if present it is once, few, many or a size class.

cdr3_length j_call d_call clone_size v_call cdr3_aa cdr3_nt
15 TRBJ2-2 . . TRBV7-2 CASSLFGVNTGELFF TGTGCCAGCAGCTTATTCGGGGTGAACACCGGGGAGCTGTTTTTT
16 TRBJ1-4 . once TRBV27 CASSPHPQGVKEKLFF TGTGCCAGCAGTCCACACCCGCAGGGTGTGAAGGAAAAACTGTTTTTT
12 TRBJ1-2 . once TRBV28 CASSGRLEGYTF TGTGCCAGCAGTGGACGGCTCGAGGGCTACACCTTC
15 TRBJ1-1 TRBD1 . TRBV4-3 CASSHLDRSFPEAFF TGCGCCAGCAGCCACTTGGACAGGTCATTCCCCGAAGCTTTCTTT
15 TRBJ1-6 TRBD1 . TRBV6-5 CASSYNRDRDSPLHF TGTGCCAGCAGTTACAATCGGGACAGGGATTCACCCCTCCACTTT
12 TRBJ2-3 . few TRBV11-1 CASSLYGVAQYF TGTGCCAGCAGCTTATACGGAGTGGCGCAGTATTTT
16 TRBJ2-2 . . TRBV19 CASSIGRGRNTGELFF TGTGCCAGTAGTATAGGTCGAGGCCGAAACACCGGGGAGCTGTTTTTT
15 TRBJ1-4 TRBD1 . TRBV4-3 CASSRTQGAGEKLFF TGCGCCAGCAGCCGCACACAGGGGGCGGGAGAAAAACTGTTTTTT
12 TRBJ2-1 . . TRBV18 CASSPVSQGWFF TGTGCCAGCTCACCAGTATCACAGGGTTGGTTCTTC
14 TRBJ2-5 . few TRBV6-5 CASSYQKGRETQYF TGTGCCAGCAGTTACCAGAAGGGAAGGGAGACCCAGTACTTC
14 TRBJ1-2 . . TRBV5-1 CASSLEARASGYTF TGCGCCAGCAGCTTGGAGGCTAGGGCTAGTGGCTACACCTTC